What follows are 4 T cell receptor beta chains derived from one specimen sequenced in a study of cytomegalovirus exposure and HLA in healthy donors. Primers: 60 Vbeta forward and 13 Jbeta reverse. The protocol was immunoSEQ multiplex PCR, while the TCRdb copy is restricted to in-frame clones and leaves out a portion. This sample carries 90,000 to 100,000 clones, more than 70% of them seen once, and the ten largest clones take roughly 2%. The sample taken for sequencing was PBMCs. All receptors derive from a man younger than 30 in good health and CMV-seronegative.

This clone appeared a few times. V and J are TRBV4-1 and TRBJ2-5; D remains ambiguous. V lost 1 base, J lost 1 base, and 13 bases lay in between. In germline, CDR1 is MGHRA, CDR2 YSYEKL. This CDR3 contains 16 residues. DNA for the CDR3: TGCGCCAGCAGCCAAGGAGAGGTTAGCCTCCAAGAGACCCAGTACTTC. Translation gives CASSQGEVSLQETQYF.

The chain couples TRBV7-2 to TRBJ2-1, with 11 bases identical to TRBD2. Germline assignment: CDR1 SGHTA and CDR2 FQGNSA. CDR3 size: 15 residues. The J segment lost 12 bases and the V segment lost 5 bases, leaving 12 bases of the junction unmatched. The CDR3 sequence: CASSPGTSGVGGQFF. As DNA, the CDR3 is TGTGCCAGCAGCCCTGGGACTAGCGGTGTTGGCGGGCAGTTCTTC.

The chain couples TRBV6-1 to TRBJ1-4, with TRBD1 identical over 9 bases. V gave up 6 bases and J gave up 7 bases; unmatched junction bases: 6. The CDR3 runs to 14 residues. The germline gives CDR1 MNHNS, CDR2 SASEGT. Here the CDR3 DNA reads TGTGCCAGCAGCCACCGGGACAGGGCTGAAAAACTGTTTTTT. This encodes CASSHRDRAEKLFF.

This chain joins TRBV7-2 and TRBJ2-1, with 9 bases matching TRBD2. With 6 bases clipped from V and 3 bases from J, the junction kept 9 bases outside the gene matches. This CDR3 is 16 amino acids long. In germline, CDR1 is SGHTA, CDR2 FQGNSA. CDR3 DNA: TGTGCCAGCAGTTATCCGCGGGGGGGCTTCTACAATGAGCAGTTCTTC. It is translated as CASSYPRGGFYNEQFF.